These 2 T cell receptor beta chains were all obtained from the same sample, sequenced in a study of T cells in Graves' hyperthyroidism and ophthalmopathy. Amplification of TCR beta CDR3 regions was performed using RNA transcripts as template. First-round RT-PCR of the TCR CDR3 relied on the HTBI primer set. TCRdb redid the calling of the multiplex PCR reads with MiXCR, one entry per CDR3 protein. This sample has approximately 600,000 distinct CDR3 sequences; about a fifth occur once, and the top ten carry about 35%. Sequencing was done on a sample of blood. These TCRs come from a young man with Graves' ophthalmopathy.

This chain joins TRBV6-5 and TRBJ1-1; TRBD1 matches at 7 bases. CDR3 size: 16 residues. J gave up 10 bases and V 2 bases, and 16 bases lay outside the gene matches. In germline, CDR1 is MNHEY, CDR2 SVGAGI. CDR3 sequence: CASSYTNPDRVSSAFF. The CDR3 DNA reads TGTGCCAGCAGTTACACTAACCCTGACAGGGTCAGCTCAGCTTTCTTT.

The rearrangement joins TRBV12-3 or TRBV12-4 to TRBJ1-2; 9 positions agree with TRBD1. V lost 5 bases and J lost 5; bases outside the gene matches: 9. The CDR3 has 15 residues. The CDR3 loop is CASSLLGGTGYGYTF. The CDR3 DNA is TGTGCCAGCAGTCTATTAGGTGGGACAGGGTATGGCTACACCTTC.